Given below is one TCR beta chain in context. The data stem from a study of blood T cell repertoires in COVID-19. Whole-study context: Donors in the United States, Italy and Spain gave samples during acute or convalescent COVID-19. T cells, B-cell-depleted T cells, or PBMCs provided the cDNA or gDNA that served as material.

Methods used by the authors: By means of reference gene primer amplification, nucleated cell counts were estimated. Produced via immunoSEQ multiplex PCR; TCRdb's table is partial and in-frame only. The V and J calls and the clone size are those of that table, but D and trimming were determined from the DNA. Among about 200,000 clones listed, roughly 90% were seen once. The receptor comes from a woman aged 50 to 60 with acute or convalescent COVID-19. The specimen sequenced was peripheral blood.

Written as DNA, the CDR3 is TGTGCCAGCAGTTCTAGCAGGCGCACAGATACGCAGTATTTT. Amino acids: CASSSSRRTDTQYF. The chain uses TRBV6-2 or TRBV6-3 and TRBJ2-3, with D tentatively TRBD2 (5 bases). The germline gives CDR1 MNHEY, CDR2 SVGEGT. This CDR3 spans 14 amino acids. V shed 4 bases and J shed 1 base, with 9 bases lying between them.